The 25 T cell receptor beta chains in this list originate from one sample, sequenced in a study of blood T cell repertoires in COVID-19. Profiled with immunoSEQ multiplex PCR; TCRdb holds only in-frame clones, not every one. The sample yields 150,000 to 200,000 clones, about 93% seen once. What was sequenced was peripheral blood. All receptors come from a woman aged 45-65 years with acute or convalescent COVID-19.

The V and J genes are TRBV4-3 and TRBJ2-7, with TRBD2 matching 9 bases. There are 17 residues in the CDR3. Germline trimming cut 3 bases from V and 4 bases from J; bases unmatched to any gene: 13. Per the germline V gene, CDR1 is LGHNA and CDR2 is YSLEER. In DNA, the CDR3 is TGCGCCAGCAGCCAGGGGATAATAGCGGGAGTCGGGTACGAGCAGTACTTC. Its protein product is CASSQGIIAGVGYEQYF.

V and J are TRBV11-2 and TRBJ1-2; no definite D call. CDR3 length: 13 amino acids. Looked up from germline, CDR1 is SGHAT and CDR2 is FQNNGV. Trimming removed 2 bases from V and 7 bases from J, with 11 bases in between. In DNA form, the CDR3 reads TGTGCCAGCAGCTTACGACAAGATAGTGGCTACACCTTC. The encoded protein is CASSLRQDSGYTF.

The chain recombines TRBV7-2 with TRBJ2-7; D is possibly TRBD1 (6 bases). The CDR3 extends over 13 amino acids. Germline V gives CDR1 SGHTA, CDR2 FQGNSA. The V gene lost 4 bases and the J gene lost 3 bases, with 10 bases spanning the gap. The chain's CDR3 is CASSSGQIYEQYF. Written as DNA, the CDR3 is TGTGCCAGCAGCTCCGGACAGATCTACGAGCAGTACTTC.

The count of this clone is one. J is TRBJ1-2 and V is TRBV9, with 9 bases lining up with TRBD1. Germline V gives CDR1 SGDLS, CDR2 YYNGEE. The V segment lost 4 bases and the J segment 6 bases; nucleotides outside the gene matches: 10. This CDR3 contains 15 residues. The CDR3 loop reads CASSTRTGERNGYTF. The CDR3 DNA reads TGTGCCAGCAGCACCAGGACAGGGGAGAGGAATGGCTACACCTTC.

This chain connects TRBV7-8 to TRBJ2-5; D remains unclear. With 4 bases removed from V and 3 bases from J, the gap between germline ends came to 3 bases. Germline V gives CDR1 SGHVS, CDR2 FQNEAQ. This CDR3 has 11 residues. CDR3 sequence reads: CASSSKETQYF. CDR3 nucleotides: TGTGCCAGCAGCTCAAAAGAGACCCAGTACTTC.

This chain links TRBV7-2 with TRBJ2-3, with D maybe TRBD1 (5 bases). The CDR3 covers 12 residues. The ends were cut back, 8 bases at V and 3 bases at J, with 9 bases in the middle. Germline V gene lookup returns CDR1 SGHTA and CDR2 FQGNSA. Here the CDR3 reads CASRTLTDTQYF. As DNA, the CDR3 is TGTGCCAGCCGGACATTAACAGATACGCAGTATTTT. The whole variable domain, remainder taken from reference TRBV7-2 and TRBJ2-3, is GAGVSQSPSNKVTEKGKDVELRCDPISGHTALYWYRQSLGQGLEFLIYFQGNSAPDKSGLPSDRFSAERTGGSVSTLTIQRTQQEDSAVYLCASRTLTDTQYFGPGTRLTVL.

V gene TRBV7-2 combines with J gene TRBJ1-3; weak D call: TRBD1 (6 bases). The CDR3 totals 15 residues. The V end lost 5 bases, the J end lost 0 bases, and 11 bases lay between the germline ends. Germline values: CDR1 SGHTA, CDR2 FQGNSA. The CDR3 reads CASSVTGYSGNTIYF. The CDR3 nucleotides are TGTGCCAGCAGCGTAACAGGGTACTCTGGAAACACCATATATTTT.

This sequence joins TRBV6-7 and TRBJ1-5; perhaps TRBD1 as D (5 bases). TRBV6-7 is assigned to the ORF class and has an uncertain function. CDR3 length: 19 amino acids. V was cut by 0 bases and J by 2 bases, with 20 bases left in between. In DNA, the CDR3 is TGTGCCAGCAGTTACTCGAGACCCCGCGGGACTCAGGGCAATCAGCCCCAGCATTTT. Encoded protein: CASSYSRPRGTQGNQPQHF.

For the CDR3, the DNA is TGTGCCAGCAGACGAACAGGAGCAAGTAATGAAAAACTGTTTTTT. Residues: CASRRTGASNEKLFF. The chain has TRBV11-2 and TRBJ1-4, with D perhaps TRBD1 (5 bases). Between the trimmed V and J ends, which lost 6 bases and 4 bases, there was a span of 15 bases. There are 15 residues in the CDR3. Per the germline V gene, CDR1 is SGHAT and CDR2 is FQNNGV. Looking up the rest from reference TRBV11-2 and TRBJ1-4 gives the full variable domain: EAGVAQSPRYKIIEKRQSVAFWCNPISGHATLYWYQQILGQGPKLLIQFQNNGVVDDSQLPKDRFSAERLKGVDSTLKIQPAKLEDSAVYLCASRRTGASNEKLFFGSGTQLSVL.

The genes are TRBV19 and TRBJ2-5, with D possibly being TRBD2 (6 bases). CDR3 size: 13 residues. Germline V gene sequence: CDR1 LNHDA, CDR2 SQIVND (reference sequence). Trimming removed 5 bases from V and 5 bases from J, with 12 bases in between. The DNA for the CDR3 is TGTGCCAGTAGTCCACGCGGGGTTGAGACCCAGTACTTC. Protein sequence: CASSPRGVETQYF.

This chain links TRBV15 with TRBJ2-7, with 8 nucleotides matching TRBD2. Trimming took 1 base from V and 4 from J; bases not matched to a gene: 9. The CDR3 runs 16 residues. Germline V lookup: CDR1 LNHNV, CDR2 YYDKDF (reference sequence). CDR3 nucleotides: TGTGCCACCAGCAGAGTCATTAGCGGGAAGGTTTACGAGCAGTACTTC. It specifies CATSRVISGKVYEQYF. Looking up the rest from reference TRBV15 and TRBJ2-7 gives the full variable domain: DAMVIQNPRYQVTQFGKPVTLSCSQTLNHNVMYWYQQKSSQAPKLLFHYYDKDFNNEADTPDNFQSRRPNTSFCFLDIRSPGLGDTAMYLCATSRVISGKVYEQYFGPGTRLTVT.

The chain has TRBV7-8 and TRBJ1-5; 7 bases agree with TRBD1. CDR1 and CDR2 from the germline V gene are SGHVS and FQNEAQ. This CDR3 has 18 residues. Losses at the gene ends were 2 bases for V and 0 bases for J; bases not matched to a gene: 10. The chain's CDR3 is CASSLLFRDSYSNQPQHF. The CDR3 coding sequence is TGTGCCAGCAGCTTATTATTCCGGGACAGCTATAGCAATCAGCCCCAGCATTTT. Full variable domain (missing parts from reference TRBV7-8 and TRBJ1-5): GAGVSQSPRYKVAKRGQDVALRCDPISGHVSLFWYQQALGQGPEFLTYFQNEAQLDKSGLPSDRFFAERPEGSVSTLKIQRTQQEDSAVYLCASSLLFRDSYSNQPQHFGDGTRLSIL.

The genes are TRBV3-1 (or the pseudogene TRBV3-2) and TRBJ1-5; possibly TRBD1 for D (6 bases). V was pared by 4 bases and J by 1 base, with 11 bases between. This CDR3 is 15 amino acids long. Germline assignment: CDR1 LGHDT and CDR2 YNNKEL (reference sequence). The CDR3 region is CASSLRGGSNQPQHF. The CDR3 coding sequence is TGTGCCAGCAGCCTCAGGGGAGGGAGCAATCAGCCCCAGCATTTT.

In this sample, this clone turned up once. V gene TRBV5-8 combines with J gene TRBJ2-7, with a tentative D call TRBD2 (7 bases). The CDR3 loop spans 13 amino acids. Germline V CDR1 and CDR2: SGHTS, YDEGEE. Trimming shortened V by 5 bases and J by 4 bases, and 13 bases separated the two germline ends. DNA for the CDR3: TGTGCCAGCAGTCAAAGGGGGGGGTACGAGCAGTACTTC. Translation gives CASSQRGGYEQYF.

This sequence joins TRBV2 and TRBJ1-5; perhaps TRBD1 as D (6 bases). Trimming took off 5 bases at V and 5 bases at J, with 22 bases between the two ends. The CDR3 loop spans 17 amino acids. Germline CDR1 is SNHLY and CDR2 is FYNNEI. As DNA, the CDR3 is TGTGCCAGCAGTCTTCCCCCTCGGGACAATCCCCATCAGCCCCAGCATTTT. This encodes CASSLPPRDNPHQPQHF.

The chain links TRBV2 to TRBJ1-2; no clear D. This CDR3 comprises 11 residues. The germline CDR1 and CDR2 sequences are SNHLY and FYNNEI. Trimming removed 4 bases at V and 8 bases at J, with 8 bases between. CDR3 in DNA: TGTGCCAGCAGTGTGGAGCCCGGCTACACCTTC. Translation gives CASSVEPGYTF. The complete variable domain, with remaining parts taken from reference TRBV2 and TRBJ1-2, reads EPEVTQTPSHQVTQMGQEVILRCVPISNHLYFYWYRQILGQKVEFLVSFYNNEISEKSEIFDDQFSVERPDGSNFTLKIRSTKLEDSAMYFCASSVEPGYTFGSGTRLTVV.

This CDR3 is CAISLGQGYSEAFF. The CDR3 nucleotides are TGTGCCATCAGTTTGGGACAGGGATACTCTGAAGCTTTCTTT. V and J are TRBV10-3 and TRBJ1-1, with 9 bases matching TRBD1. The J segment lost 6 bases and the V segment lost 5 bases, leaving 7 bases of the junction unmatched. Germline V gives CDR1 ENHRY, CDR2 SYGVKD. The CDR3 sequence is 14 residues long.

The V gene is TRBV29-1, the J gene TRBJ2-5; 9 bases agree with TRBD2. This CDR3 spans 16 amino acids. Germline CDR1 reads SQVTM; CDR2 reads ANQGSEA. V gave up 2 bases and J gave up 4 bases; unmatched junction bases: 11. In DNA form, the CDR3 reads TGCAGCGTTGAAAGGATGGCGGGGGGGCCCCGAGAGACCCAGTACTTC. This translates into CSVERMAGGPRETQYF.

This chain uses TRBV10-3 with TRBJ2-5; perhaps TRBD2 as D (7 bases). The CDR3 consists of 15 residues. From germline, CDR1 is ENHRY and CDR2 SYGVKD. V lost 3 bases to trimming and J lost 4 bases, with 15 bases between them. As DNA, the CDR3 is TGTGCCATCAGTGATAGGGGGGGTTCATCAGAGACCCAGTACTTC. Translation: CAISDRGGSSETQYF.

This sequence joins TRBV11-2 and TRBJ1-2; no definite D call. Germline CDR1 is SGHAT and CDR2 is FQNNGV. The CDR3 has 13 amino acids. Trimming removed 6 bases from V and 12 bases from J, with 20 bases in between. This CDR3 is CASSPVRVAPHTF. CDR3 sequence (DNA): TGTGCCAGCAGTCCCGTCCGTGTGGCCCCCCACACCTTC.

This chain's CDR3 is CASSLVRGTEAFF. The CDR3 bases are TGTGCCAGCAGCCTAGTCCGGGGAACCGAAGCTTTCTTT. The chain links TRBV3-1 (or the pseudogene TRBV3-2) to TRBJ1-1; the D is unclear. Per the germline V gene, CDR1 is LGHDT and CDR2 is YNNKEL (reference sequence). The length of the CDR3 is 13 residues. Trimming took off 4 bases at V and 8 bases at J, with 14 bases between the two ends.

The gene calls are TRBV4-1 and TRBJ1-1; D is possibly TRBD1 (6 bases). V lost 2 bases and J lost 4, with 14 bases in between. Germline CDR1 MGHRA, CDR2 YSYEKL. This CDR3 is built from 15 residues. The DNA of the CDR3 is TGCGCCAGCAGCCAATTCCATCCCAGGGGCACTGAAGCTTTCTTT. Its protein is CASSQFHPRGTEAFF.

This clone was detected only once. This rearrangement joins TRBV12-3 or TRBV12-4 to TRBJ1-2; maybe TRBD1 (5 bases). Trimming pared 5 bases from V and 8 bases from J, leaving 15 bases between. CDR3 length: 13 amino acids. The CDR3 nucleotides are TGTGCCAGCAGTGGGACTTCCTTTACGGGCTACACCTTC. Amino acids: CASSGTSFTGYTF.

The chain is built from TRBV11-2 and TRBJ1-1, with 7 bases matching TRBD1. The CDR3 runs to 17 residues. Unmatched junction bases numbered 12, after V lost 5 bases and J lost 0 bases. Germline CDR1 reads SGHAT; CDR2 reads FQNNGV. CDR3 sequence (DNA): TGTGCCAGCAGCCCGTCTTTATGGGACAGATTGAACACTGAAGCTTTCTTT. Translating it yields CASSPSLWDRLNTEAFF.

V gene TRBV2 combines with J gene TRBJ2-5, with unresolved D. V lost 8 bases and J lost 5, with 12 bases in between. This CDR3 has 12 residues. The V gene's germline CDR1 is SNHLY and CDR2 FYNNEI. CDR3 protein: CASGDGSETQYF. The CDR3 DNA reads TGTGCCAGCGGAGACGGGTCGGAGACCCAGTACTTC.